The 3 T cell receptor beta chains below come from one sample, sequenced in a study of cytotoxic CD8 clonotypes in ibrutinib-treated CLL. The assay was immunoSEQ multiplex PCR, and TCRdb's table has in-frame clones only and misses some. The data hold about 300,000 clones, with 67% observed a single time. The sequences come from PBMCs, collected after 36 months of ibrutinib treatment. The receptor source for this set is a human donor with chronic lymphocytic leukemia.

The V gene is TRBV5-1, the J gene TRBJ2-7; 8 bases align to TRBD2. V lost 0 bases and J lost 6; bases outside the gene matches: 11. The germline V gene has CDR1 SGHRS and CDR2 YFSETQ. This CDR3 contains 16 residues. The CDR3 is CASSLAGTSGPSEQYF. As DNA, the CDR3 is TGCGCCAGCAGCTTGGCCGGGACTAGTGGCCCTTCCGAGCAGTACTTC.

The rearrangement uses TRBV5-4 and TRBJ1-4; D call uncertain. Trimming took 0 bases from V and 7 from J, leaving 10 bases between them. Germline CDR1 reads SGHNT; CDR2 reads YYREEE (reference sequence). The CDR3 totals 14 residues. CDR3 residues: CASSLGVRSEKLFF. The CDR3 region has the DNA TGTGCCAGCAGCTTGGGGGTGAGGAGTGAAAAACTGTTTTTT. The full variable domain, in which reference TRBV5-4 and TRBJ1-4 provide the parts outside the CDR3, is ETGVTQSPTHLIKTRGQQVTLRCSSQSGHNTVSWYQQALGQGPQFIFQYYREEENGRGNFPPRFSGLQFPNYSSELNVNALELDDSALYLCASSLGVRSEKLFFGSGTQLSVL.

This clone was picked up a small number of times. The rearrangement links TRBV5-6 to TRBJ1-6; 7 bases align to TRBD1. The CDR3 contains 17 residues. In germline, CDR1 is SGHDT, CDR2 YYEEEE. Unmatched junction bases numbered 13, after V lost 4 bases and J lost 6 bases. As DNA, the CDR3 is TGTGCCAGCAGCCCGGGACAGAGGGGCTTCGGTAATTCACCCCTCCACTTT. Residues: CASSPGQRGFGNSPLHF.